A selection of T cell receptor beta chains follows, all from one sample in a study of somatic mutations in cytotoxic T cells in rheumatoid arthritis. The repertoire was sequenced with immunoSEQ multiplex PCR; TCRdb's copy has only in-frame clones and lacks some. The data hold 15,000 to 20,000 clones, with 70% to 85% observed a single time. Sequencing input: CD8+ T cells sorted from blood. The receptors were sampled from a man in his 60s in good health. Both conserved end residues are trimmed from each CDR3. Fields, in order: CDR3 length, clone size, J gene, V gene, CDR3 protein. Clone sizes are given selectively: once, few, many, or a class where the clone is expanded.

>12|.|TRBJ2-4|TRBV11-2
ASSFAPGKNIQY
>14|.|TRBJ1-2|TRBV21-1
ASSKEGPTGAYGYT
>12|.|TRBJ2-2|TRBV10-3
AISERGYTGELF
>13|.|TRBJ1-2|TRBV19
ASSIRVRVDYGYT
>17|.|TRBJ2-2|TRBV7-9
ASSLARHSGGRNTGELF
>14|.|TRBJ2-1|TRBV5-4
ASSLGWTSGLNEQF
>14|once|TRBJ2-7|TRBV2
ASSELGTGALYEQY
>13|.|TRBJ2-3|TRBV5-4
ASSFGSGATDTQY
>14|.|TRBJ2-1|TRBV7-9
ASSPLSRGPYNEQF
>15|medium-sized|TRBJ2-7|TRBV4-3
ASSLQAASGRMYEQY
>16|.|TRBJ1-1|TRBV5-1
ASSLAIWTGVDDTEAF
>12|.|TRBJ2-1|TRBV4-3
ASRPSAGLDEQF
>14|.|TRBJ2-3|TRBV4-3
ASSHKTSGRGSTQY
>13|.|TRBJ2-1|TRBV19
ASSLMGLGDNEQF
>13|.|TRBJ1-6|TRBV7-9
ASSSMTGVGSPLH
>12|once|TRBJ2-1|TRBV6-4
ASSETADYNEQF
>12|.|TRBJ2-7|TRBV7-6
ASSPDWLAHEQY
>12|.|TRBJ1-2|TRBV10-3
AISDGGWALGYT
>11|few|TRBJ1-5|TRBV7-9
ASSSGGVQPQH
>16|.|TRBJ2-4|TRBV19
ASSPGLAGLRAKNIQY
>13|.|TRBJ2-7|TRBV9
ASSVGLLGGGEQY
>10|.|TRBJ2-7|TRBV2
ASSGWGDEQY
>12|.|TRBJ1-1|TRBV5-3
ARSGRDRETEAF
>13|few|TRBJ1-5|TRBV6-1
ASEVGQGAEQPQH
>11|.|TRBJ1-2|TRBV27
ASSRTGDRGYT
>11|.|TRBJ2-7|TRBV13
ASSLVSGDEQY
>10|.|TRBJ2-7|TRBV13
ASSSRTNEQY
>12|few|TRBJ1-2|TRBV27
ASRTRQGNYGYT
>12|.|TRBJ2-7|TRBV7-6
ASSLLTGHYEQY
>12|.|TRBJ2-7|TRBV5-1
ASSLRQFTSEQY
>12|.|TRBJ2-7|TRBV6-6
ASSWTGSSYEQY
>12|.|TRBJ1-1|TRBV6-5
ASSEQGANTEAF
>11|.|TRBJ1-4|TRBV7-3
ASSPKGHDELF
>16|.|.|TRBV7-9
ASSPQRGQGTSSYEQY
>14|.|TRBJ2-5|TRBV5-4
ASSQGDRGVGETQY
>10|.|TRBJ2-1|TRBV6-1
ASSGGYNEQF
>16|.|TRBJ2-7|TRBV5-4
ASSLVRTSGGSSYEQY
>14|.|TRBJ1-6|TRBV10-3
AISDRASLYNSPLH
>15|.|TRBJ2-1|TRBV7-8
ASSPRAGGYGYNEQF
>11|.|TRBJ2-7|TRBV2
ASSYRDSYEQY
>11|.|TRBJ2-7|TRBV19
ASSIRGTYEQY
>12|.|TRBJ2-2|TRBV29-1
SVRTSGRTGELF